The clone carrying this T cell receptor (beta chain) was seen a handful of times. The antigen is not known. The data were taken from a study of identical twins. Study observations and caveats: Fewer insertions characterized abundant cord blood beta clonotypes, whereas memory repertoires showed none. Rather than following the same donors, the conclusions depended on cross-sectional statistical analysis.

Each cDNA held unique molecular identifiers, and template switching gave it a universal primer site. TCRdb re-derived calls from the 5' RACE reads in MiXCR, one entry per CDR3 protein. Of over 550,000 distinct CDR3 sequences in the sample, around 7.5% were seen once. Trimming cost V 5 bases and J 0 bases; bases outside gene matches: 6. The germline CDR1 and CDR2 sequences are SGHNT and YYREEE (reference sequence). The CDR3 spans 17 residues. The same data also went into a second study, on yellow fever vaccine responses in identical twins. That work contributes: Twins' vaccine T cell responses were reported to seem partly convergent and partly personalized.

The sample taken for sequencing was PBMCs. The rearrangement uses TRBV5-4 and TRBJ2-1, with 12 bases aligning to TRBD2. The sequence was obtained from a woman aged 18-29 years in good health. CDR3: CASSWTSGMTSYNEQFF. CDR3 coding DNA: TGTGCCAGCAGTTGGACTAGCGGGATGACCTCCTACAATGAGCAGTTCTTC.